Listed below are T cell receptor beta chains from one sample, sequenced in a study of cytomegalovirus exposure and HLA in healthy donors. Profiling relied on immunoSEQ multiplex PCR, and the TCRdb table lists in-frame clones only, not all of them. There are under 200,000 clones in the sample; approximately 79% occur only once, and roughly 2% lies in the top ten. The sample comprised PBMCs. The receptor source for this set is a human donor in good health. CDR3s include the opening cysteine and the closing phenylalanine or tryptophan. Fields, in order: clone size, V gene, J gene, D gene, CDR3 protein, CDR3 DNA. D genes are given only for firm matches. Clone size is stated in some rows and not others, as once, few, many or a class when expanded.

>-|TRBV19|TRBJ1-6|TRBD1
CASTEDRGNSPLHF
TGTGCCAGTACCGAAGACAGGGGGAATTCACCCCTCCACTTT
>-|TRBV6-5|TRBJ2-1|TRBD2
CASSYSGGAYEQFF
TGTGCCAGCAGTTATAGCGGGGGGGCCTATGAGCAGTTCTTC
>-|TRBV7-8|TRBJ2-3|TRBD2
CASSLGWLAGGTDTQYF
TGTGCCAGCAGCTTAGGGTGGCTAGCGGGGGGCACAGATACGCAGTATTTT
>few|TRBV6-4|TRBJ2-1|TRBD2
CASSTSGGGSYNEQFF
TGTGCCAGCAGTACTAGCGGGGGGGGGTCCTACAATGAGCAGTTCTTC
>-|TRBV14|TRBJ1-1|TRBD1
CASSQLRQGAGAEAFF
TGTGCCAGCAGCCAATTAAGACAGGGGGCCGGGGCTGAAGCTTTCTTT
>-|TRBV13|TRBJ2-3|TRBD2
CASSLSGGGSTDTQYF
TGTGCCAGCAGCTTATCAGGCGGGGGAAGCACAGATACGCAGTATTTT
>-|TRBV5-6|TRBJ2-1|-
CASSLSPGDLDEQFF
TGTGCCAGCAGCCTAAGCCCAGGGGACCTCGATGAGCAGTTCTTC
>once|TRBV14|TRBJ2-5|-
CASSQGQVYQETQYF
TGTGCCAGCAGCCAAGGACAGGTGTACCAAGAGACCCAGTACTTC
>-|TRBV6-5|TRBJ2-1|-
CASTQGLAEYNEQFF
TGTGCCAGCACCCAAGGGTTAGCGGAATACAATGAGCAGTTCTTC
>-|TRBV9|TRBJ2-3|TRBD2
CASSGHSGGAADTQYF
TGTGCCAGCAGCGGCCATAGCGGGGGGGCCGCAGATACGCAGTATTTT
>-|TRBV10-3|TRBJ1-3|TRBD1
CAISESLRGLAGNTIYF
TGTGCCATCAGTGAGTCCCTGAGGGGGCTAGCTGGAAACACCATATATTTT
>-|TRBV2|TRBJ2-1|TRBD2
CASSADMRGSYNEQFF
TGTGCCAGCAGCGCTGACATGCGGGGGTCCTACAATGAGCAGTTCTTC
>-|TRBV7-2|TRBJ2-3|TRBD2
CASSSNFPLSGASTDTQYF
TGTGCCAGCAGCTCCAACTTCCCCCTGAGCGGGGCTAGCACAGATACGCAGTATTTT
>few|TRBV14|TRBJ1-6|TRBD1
CASSRPGQGFPLHF
TGTGCCAGCAGCCGTCCGGGACAGGGTTTCCCCCTCCACTTT
>once|TRBV7-6|TRBJ2-1|TRBD2
CASSLLAGGPDNEQFF
TGTGCCAGCAGCTTACTAGCGGGGGGGCCGGATAATGAGCAGTTCTTC
>-|TRBV5-1|TRBJ2-7|-
CASSWVGGPVTEQYF
TGCGCCAGCAGCTGGGTGGGGGGACCCGTTACCGAGCAGTACTTC
>-|TRBV9|TRBJ1-1|-
CASSGGGRLNTEAFF
TGTGCCAGCAGCGGCGGAGGGAGGCTGAACACTGAAGCTTTCTTT
>few|TRBV29-1|TRBJ1-5|-
CSVGTNSNQPQHF
TGCAGCGTTGGGACAAATAGCAATCAGCCCCAGCATTTT
>-|TRBV6-9|TRBJ1-5|-
CASSYSVPTKNQPQHF
TGTGCCAGCAGTTATTCGGTCCCGACAAAGAATCAGCCCCAGCATTTT
>-|TRBV6-1|TRBJ1-2|TRBD1
CASSVTGAGYTF
TGTGCCAGCAGTGTGACAGGGGCGGGCTACACCTTC
>-|TRBV6-6|TRBJ2-7|-
CASSYWAGNYEQYF
TGTGCCAGCAGTTACTGGGCAGGAAACTACGAGCAGTACTTC
>-|TRBV27|TRBJ2-3|TRBD2
CASSPSGESTDTQYF
TGTGCCAGCAGTCCAAGCGGGGAGAGCACAGATACGCAGTATTTT
>-|TRBV4-3|TRBJ1-2|-
CASSQAQGFNYGYTF
TGCGCCAGCAGCCAAGCTCAGGGCTTTAACTATGGCTACACCTTC
>-|TRBV6-5|TRBJ2-5|TRBD1
CASSTYRGAETQYF
TGTGCCAGCAGTACCTACAGGGGTGCAGAGACCCAGTACTTC
>-|TRBV5-4|TRBJ2-1|TRBD2
CASSSGGGVWQFF
TGTGCCAGCAGCTCCGGCGGGGGGGTATGGCAGTTCTTC
>-|TRBV2|TRBJ1-3|-
CASSHGQRHYTIYF
TGTGCCAGCAGCCACGGACAGCGACATTACACCATATATTTT
>-|TRBV5-6|TRBJ1-2|-
CASIFRGRYGYTF
TGTGCCAGCATATTCAGGGGCCGCTATGGCTACACCTTC
>-|TRBV4-3|TRBJ2-4|-
CASSQERGWNIQYF
TGCGCCAGCAGCCAAGAAAGGGGTTGGAACATTCAGTACTTC
>-|TRBV5-1|TRBJ2-3|TRBD2
CASSRGGLVGTQYF
TGCGCCAGCAGCCGGGGGGGCTTGGTGGGTACGCAGTATTTT
>-|TRBV7-2|TRBJ1-1|TRBD1
CASSLGRDRATEAFF
TGTGCCAGCAGCTTAGGCCGGGACAGGGCCACTGAAGCTTTCTTT
>-|TRBV9|TRBJ2-1|TRBD1
CASSGLGQGNNEQFF
TGTGCCAGCAGCGGGTTAGGACAGGGGAACAATGAGCAGTTCTTC
>-|TRBV27|TRBJ2-1|-
CASSLSGQSYNEQFF
TGTGCCAGCAGTTTATCTGGACAGAGCTACAATGAGCAGTTCTTC
>-|TRBV9|TRBJ2-5|TRBD2
CASSEGRVAGGSKETQYF
TGTGCCAGCAGCGAGGGTAGAGTAGCGGGGGGGTCCAAAGAGACCCAGTACTTC